The rows below give T cell receptor beta chains drawn from one sample of a study of Graves' ophthalmopathy and Graves' hyperthyroidism. TCRdb fed the multiplex PCR reads into MiXCR, producing one record per CDR3 protein. This table has hundreds of thousands of distinct CDR3 sequences, 40% appearing once. Sequencing was carried out using peripheral blood. The receptors stem from an adult man with Graves' ophthalmopathy. Both conserved end residues are part of each CDR3. Each record gives: V gene, D gene, J gene, clone size, CDR3 protein, CDR3 DNA. D genes are given only for firm matches. Clone size is stated in some rows and not others, as once, few, many or a class when expanded.

v_call: TRBV29-1
d_call: NA
j_call: TRBJ1-2
clone_size: NA
cdr3_aa: CSSEAPAGYGYTF
cdr3_nt: TGCAGCAGTGAAGCGCCGGCAGGCTATGGCTACACCTTC

v_call: TRBV2
d_call: NA
j_call: TRBJ1-5
clone_size: many
cdr3_aa: CASSYNQPQHF
cdr3_nt: TGTGCCAGCTCATACAATCAGCCCCAGCATTTT

v_call: TRBV7-9
d_call: TRBD1
j_call: TRBJ2-7
clone_size: NA
cdr3_aa: CASSTLTGGRNEQYF
cdr3_nt: TGTGCCAGCAGCACTTTGACAGGGGGCCGGAACGAGCAGTACTTC

v_call: TRBV4-2
d_call: NA
j_call: TRBJ2-7
clone_size: NA
cdr3_aa: CASSPALGSPYEQYF
cdr3_nt: TGTGCCAGCAGCCCGGCTTTAGGGAGTCCCTACGAGCAGTACTTC

v_call: TRBV5-1
d_call: TRBD2
j_call: TRBJ2-7
clone_size: few
cdr3_aa: CASSLVVAGENEQYF
cdr3_nt: TGCGCCAGCAGCTTGGTAGTAGCGGGCGAAAACGAGCAGTACTTC

v_call: TRBV7-9
d_call: TRBD1
j_call: TRBJ1-1
clone_size: few
cdr3_aa: CASSFGTGVQF
cdr3_nt: TGTGCCAGCAGCTTTGGTACAGGGGTCCAATTT

v_call: TRBV20-1
d_call: NA
j_call: TRBJ1-2
clone_size: NA
cdr3_aa: CSAEKVPPFYGYTF
cdr3_nt: TGCAGTGCCGAAAAAGTACCCCCTTTTTATGGCTACACCTTC

v_call: TRBV6-5
d_call: NA
j_call: TRBJ1-4
clone_size: few
cdr3_aa: CASSWRGGREKLFF
cdr3_nt: TGTGCCAGCAGTTGGAGGGGAGGTCGTGAAAAACTGTTTTTT

v_call: TRBV10-3
d_call: TRBD1
j_call: TRBJ2-1
clone_size: NA
cdr3_aa: CAISKKIIPGQGSDEQFF
cdr3_nt: TGTGCCATCAGTAAGAAAATTATACCGGGACAGGGGAGCGATGAGCAGTTCTTC

v_call: TRBV2
d_call: NA
j_call: TRBJ1-2
clone_size: NA
cdr3_aa: CASRRGGDSYGYTF
cdr3_nt: TGTGCCAGCAGACGGGGGGGGGACTCCTATGGCTACACCTTC

v_call: TRBV11-1
d_call: TRBD1
j_call: TRBJ2-7
clone_size: NA
cdr3_aa: CAWSADRVGEQYF
cdr3_nt: TGTGCCTGGAGCGCCGACAGGGTTGGTGAGCAGTACTTC

v_call: TRBV2
d_call: NA
j_call: TRBJ1-3
clone_size: NA
cdr3_aa: CASSVAGTPISGNTIYF
cdr3_nt: TGTGCCAGCAGTGTTGCAGGGACACCCATCTCTGGAAACACCATATATTTT

v_call: TRBV11-2
d_call: NA
j_call: TRBJ2-5
clone_size: NA
cdr3_aa: CASSLRTTAKGEETQYF
cdr3_nt: TGTGCCAGCAGCTTGCGGACTACCGCTAAGGGAGAAGAGACCCAGTACTTC

v_call: TRBV2
d_call: TRBD2
j_call: TRBJ2-7
clone_size: NA
cdr3_aa: CASSAPLTSGRPYEQYF
cdr3_nt: TGTGCCAGCAGTGCACCCCTGACTAGCGGGAGACCCTACGAGCAGTACTTC

v_call: TRBV20-1
d_call: TRBD1
j_call: TRBJ1-1
clone_size: NA
cdr3_aa: CSAFKDRQYMNTEAFF
cdr3_nt: TGCAGTGCTTTTAAGGACAGGCAATATATGAACACTGAAGCTTTCTTT

v_call: TRBV2
d_call: NA
j_call: TRBJ2-7
clone_size: many
cdr3_aa: CASSGYEQYF
cdr3_nt: TGTGCCAGCAGTGGGTACGAGCAGTACTTC

v_call: TRBV7-9
d_call: NA
j_call: TRBJ2-7
clone_size: NA
cdr3_aa: CASSLDATPYELYF
cdr3_nt: TGTGCCAGCAGCTTAGATGCCACCCCCTACGAGCTGTACTTC